What follows describes a single TCR beta chain. Trimming at V came to 7 bases and at J to 8 bases, leaving 12 bases not matched to a gene. Germline CDR1 reads SQVTM; CDR2 reads ANQGSEA. The CDR3 consists of 15 residues. In the study's own analysis: Reference gene primer amplification gave estimated nucleated cell counts. Sequencing was performed with immunoSEQ multiplex PCR; in TCRdb, only in-frame clones are kept and a portion is missing. V, J and clone size derive from that table, while D and trimming were established from the DNA sequence. The data contain about 210,000 clones, roughly four fifths of them singletons. This specimen comes from a study of blood T cell repertoires in COVID-19. On the study more broadly: The samples span acute and convalescent COVID-19 from the United States, Italy and Spain. PBMCs, B-cell-depleted T cells, or T cells provided the cDNA or gDNA that made up the material.

This chain joins TRBV29-1 and TRBJ1-4, with TRBD1 matching 11 bases. Sequencing was done on a sample of peripheral blood. This sequence originates from a woman between 35 and 50 years old with acute or convalescent COVID-19. The CDR3 DNA reads as TGCAGCGGAGTTGGGACAGGGGGTTCTGGGGAAAAACTGTTTTTT. This encodes CSGVGTGGSGEKLFF.